Listed here are 27 T cell receptor beta chains from one sample, sequenced in a study of beta chain features in type 1 diabetes listed by TCRdb under 2018. The research as a whole found: Type 1 diabetes patients showed a moderate but significant shortening of TCRB CDR3 length in all four CD4+ subsets.

Library construction relied on the immunoSEQ multiplex PCR assay. The entire isolated RNA was reverse transcribed using the High Capacity cDNA Reverse Transcription Kit, and thus expressed TCRB transcripts were sequenced. The source is immuneACCESS, and TCRdb retained only in-frame sequences with V and J called. Part of the clones is not carried over; for the studies checked, unresolved V genes explain less than half of this, and the remainder is unexplained. The sample table holds roughly 50,000 clones, of which 40% to 60% were seen once. Roughly 2.5% of the sample rests with the top ten. These TCRs' antigens remain unknown. Sequencing used Tregs from blood. This specimen's cell subset or site label, interpreted: regulatory CD4+ T cells. The receptors shown here come from a woman between 35 and 50 years old with type 1 diabetes.

The rearrangement links TRBV28 to TRBJ1-2, with 8 bases that match TRBD1. Germline V gene sequence: CDR1 MDHEN, CDR2 SYDVKM. J was trimmed by 4 bases and V by 7 bases; bases with no gene match: 8. CDR3 size: 14 residues. The CDR3 sequence is CASTIRGLGYGYTF. The CDR3, as DNA: TGTGCCAGCACCATCAGGGGGCTGGGCTATGGCTACACCTTC.

The CDR3 sequence: CASSPGQGRYGYTF. The DNA for the CDR3 is TGCGCCAGCAGCCCAGGACAAGGCCGTTATGGCTACACCTTC. The rearrangement joins TRBV5-1 to TRBJ1-2, with D maybe TRBD1 (5 bases). Trimming shortened V by 4 bases and J by 5 bases, and 15 bases separated the two germline ends. This CDR3 has 14 amino acids. CDR1 SGHRS and CDR2 YFSETQ come from the germline V gene.

The V call is TRBV7-2, the J call TRBJ1-6; maybe TRBD1 (5 bases). This CDR3 region has 16 residues. Germline CDR1 SGHTA, CDR2 FQGNSA. With 5 bases removed from V and 9 bases from J, the gap between germline ends came to 20 bases. Here the CDR3 reads CASSTPTVGGTSPLHF. CDR3 in DNA: TGTGCCAGCAGCACCCCCACCGTCGGGGGTACTTCACCCCTCCACTTT.

The rearrangement joins TRBV10-3 to TRBJ2-1; TRBD2 matches 13 bases. The CDR3 is 19 residues long. Germline loops: CDR1 ENHRY, CDR2 SYGVKD. Unmatched junction bases numbered 17, after V lost 5 bases and J lost 7 bases. CDR3 region: CAISPTSGRAGYRGNEQFF. The CDR3 DNA sequence: TGTGCCATCAGTCCAACTAGCGGGAGGGCAGGGTATAGGGGTAATGAGCAGTTCTTC.

This clone turned up a few times. V is TRBV5-6 and J is TRBJ2-7, with TRBD2 matching over 14 bases. Trimming took 5 bases from V and 5 from J; bases not matched to a gene: 9. CDR1 and CDR2 from the germline V gene are SGHDT and YYEEEE. The CDR3 runs to 16 residues. CDR3 region: CASRNRLAGGFNEQYF. For the CDR3, the DNA is TGTGCCAGCAGAAACCGACTAGCGGGAGGGTTTAACGAGCAGTACTTC.

V is TRBV20-1 and J is TRBJ2-7; D might be TRBD1 (5 bases). Trimming shortened V by 6 bases and J by 3 bases, and 9 bases separated the two germline ends. Germline V lookup: CDR1 DFQATT, CDR2 SNEGSKA (reference sequence). The CDR3 has 11 residues. The CDR3 is CSAPDSYEQYF. The DNA for the CDR3 is TGCAGTGCACCAGACAGCTACGAGCAGTACTTC.

This clone was recorded a few times. The chain uses TRBV29-1 and TRBJ1-1; D possibly corresponds to TRBD1 (6 bases). The CDR3 sequence is 14 residues long. The ends were cut back, 5 bases at V and 0 bases at J, with 13 bases in the middle. Germline CDR1 SQVTM, CDR2 ANQGSEA. CDR3 residues: CSVWGHSMNTEAFF. The CDR3 coding sequence is TGCAGCGTTTGGGGGCACTCCATGAACACTGAAGCTTTCTTT.

This chain links TRBV28 with TRBJ1-2, with 7 bases that match TRBD1. There are 13 residues in the CDR3. CDR1 and CDR2 from the germline V gene are MDHEN and SYDVKM. With 5 bases clipped from V and 4 bases from J, the junction kept 4 bases outside the gene matches. DNA of the CDR3: TGTGCCAGCAGTCCGGACAGGTTCTATGGCTACACCTTC. Amino acid sequence: CASSPDRFYGYTF.

The chain carries TRBV28 and TRBJ1-2; TRBD1 aligns across 7 bases. CDR1 is MDHEN, CDR2 SYDVKM, per germline. V trimming: 2 bases; J trimming: 6 bases; junction bases outside the gene matches: 9. CDR3 length equals 15 residues. CDR3 in DNA: TGTGCCAGCAGTTTAGGGACAGCCCTGGGGGATGGCTACACCTTC. It specifies CASSLGTALGDGYTF.

This clone turned up a few times. The genes are TRBV18 and TRBJ1-1; D might be TRBD1 (6 bases). V lost 9 bases, J lost 1 base, and 27 bases lay in between. The CDR3 runs 18 residues. CDR1 and CDR2 (germline): KGHSH, LQKENI. Written as DNA, the CDR3 is TGTGCCAGTTCCCTCCGAGGTTCAGGGGACCACTCGAACACTGAAGCTTTCTTT. It translates to CASSLRGSGDHSNTEAFF.

This clone occurred many times. The chain joins TRBV27 to TRBJ2-7, with TRBD1 as a possible D gene (7 bases). The CDR3 is 14 residues long. Germline CDR1 is MNHEY and CDR2 is SMNVEV (reference sequence). V lost 6 bases and J lost 1, with 13 bases in between. The CDR3 nucleotides read TGTGCCAGCAGGGCACAGGGGAGGTCCTACGAGCAGTACTTC. Translation: CASRAQGRSYEQYF.

This clone was observed a handful of times. The chain employs TRBV9 and TRBJ2-7; perhaps TRBD2 as D (5 bases). The germline V gene encodes CDR1 SGDLS and CDR2 YYNGEE. Trimming took 4 bases from V and 8 from J, leaving 13 bases between them. The CDR3 is 12 amino acids. The CDR3 DNA follows: TGTGCCAGCAGCCCACTAGAAGGCAAGCAGTACTTC. Its protein product is CASSPLEGKQYF.

Only a few counts were recorded for this clone. V and J are TRBV19 and TRBJ1-2, with D possibly TRBD1 on 6 matching bases. CDR3 length: 17 amino acids. In germline, CDR1 is LNHDA, CDR2 SQIVND (reference sequence). The V and J ends lost 5 bases and 6 bases respectively, with 25 bases between them. CDR3 sequence (DNA): TGTGCCAGTAGTTCGACCCGGGACACCTTCCTTCAACATGGCTACACCTTC. The encoded protein is CASSSTRDTFLQHGYTF.

V and J are TRBV25-1 and TRBJ2-4, with a weak D call TRBD1 (6 bases). The CDR3 has 16 residues. Germline V CDR1 and CDR2: MGHDK, SYGVNS. The V gene lost 6 bases and the J gene lost 3 bases, with 18 bases spanning the gap. In DNA, the CDR3 is TGTGCCAGCAGAGGGGGTGGGGGATGGGACAAAAACATTCAGTACTTC. Its translation is CASRGGGGWDKNIQYF.

This clone was seen a few times. The chain recombines TRBV10-2 with TRBJ1-1; 7 positions agree with TRBD1. The CDR3 length is 13 residues. From germline, CDR1 is WSHSY and CDR2 SAAADI. The V segment lost 10 bases and the J segment 1 base; nucleotides outside the gene matches: 6. This chain's CDR3 is CATSGTENTEAFF. The CDR3 coding sequence is TGCGCCACCTCCGGGACAGAGAACACTGAAGCTTTCTTT.

The V gene is TRBV4-2, the J gene TRBJ2-7; TRBD2 matches 14 bases. V shed 0 bases, J shed 7 bases, and the junction held 14 bases outside the gene matches. The length of the CDR3 is 19 residues. Germline loops: CDR1 LGHNA, CDR2 YNFKEQ. The CDR3 bases are TGTGCCAGCAGCCAAGACCCCCCGGGACTAGCGGGAGCCCGACTGGAGCAGTACTTC. Its translation: CASSQDPPGLAGARLEQYF.

The CDR3, as DNA: TGTGCCAGCTCACCAGGGAGATCCTCTGGAAACACCATATATTTT. Translated, it gives CASSPGRSSGNTIYF. J is TRBJ1-3 and V is TRBV18; D remains unclear. This CDR3 has 15 residues. The V and J ends lost 2 bases and 0 bases respectively, with 8 bases between them. Looked up from germline, CDR1 is KGHSH and CDR2 is LQKENI.

This clone was observed a single time. DNA of the CDR3: TGTGCCAGCATGAACCGGTGGTCGGACACTGAAGCTTTCTTT. Its translation: CASMNRWSDTEAFF. The V gene is TRBV6-5, the J gene TRBJ1-1; the D is unclear. This CDR3 has 14 residues. Trimming pared 7 bases from V and 3 bases from J, leaving 15 bases between. Germline CDR1 MNHEY, CDR2 SVGAGI.

The rearrangement links TRBV4-3 to TRBJ1-2, with D hard to call. The V end lost 2 bases, the J end lost 5 bases, and 21 bases lay between the germline ends. The germline gives CDR1 LGHNA, CDR2 YSLEER. CDR3 length equals 17 residues. The CDR3 is CASSQIERAPHGYGYTF. As DNA, the CDR3 is TGCGCCAGCAGCCAAATCGAGAGGGCCCCCCACGGTTATGGCTACACCTTC.

The gene calls are TRBV7-2 and TRBJ2-7, with no clear D. CDR1 and CDR2 (germline): SGHTA, FQGNSA. This CDR3 spans 11 amino acids. V shed 2 bases and J shed 3 bases, with 2 bases lying between them. The CDR3 is CASSLLYEQYF. The CDR3, as DNA: TGTGCCAGCAGCTTACTCTACGAGCAGTACTTC.

This clone was observed a handful of times. The J gene is TRBJ1-1, the V gene TRBV7-2, with 7 nucleotides matching TRBD1. The V and J ends lost 4 bases and 6 bases, in that order; junction bases with no gene match: 5. The CDR3 covers 13 residues. The germline CDR1 and CDR2 sequences are SGHTA and FQGNSA. CDR3 bases: TGTGCCAGCAGCTCGGACAGGTTGGCTGAAGCTTTCTTT. Amino acids: CASSSDRLAEAFF.

The V call is TRBV19, the J call TRBJ2-3, with TRBD2 identical over 7 bases. The CDR3 is 13 residues long. V was clipped by 6 bases and J by 2 bases; unmatched bases: 2. Germline CDR1 reads LNHDA; CDR2 reads SQIVND (reference sequence). The CDR3: CASSLADTDTQYF. The CDR3 DNA is TGTGCCAGTAGCCTAGCGGACACAGATACGCAGTATTTT.

The chain joins TRBV30 to TRBJ1-6; D is ambiguous. The germline V and J ends were trimmed by 3 bases and 13 bases, with 13 bases remaining between them. The CDR3 loop spans 12 amino acids. Germline V CDR1 and CDR2: GTSNPN, SVGIG (reference sequence). In DNA form, the CDR3 reads TGTGCCTGGAGCTCGGGAGGGTTTCCCCTCCACTTT. Translating gives CAWSSGGFPLHF.

The CDR3 DNA sequence: TGTGCCAGCTCACCAATACCGGGGTACGGAGAGACCCAGTACTTC. Translated: CASSPIPGYGETQYF. This chain uses TRBV18 with TRBJ2-5; tentatively, D is TRBD2 (5 bases). Germline V lookup: CDR1 KGHSH, CDR2 LQKENI. Between the trimmed V and J ends, which lost 2 bases and 4 bases, there was a span of 14 bases. The CDR3 runs to 15 residues.

The chain carries TRBV10-3 and TRBJ1-1; D may be TRBD1 (5 bases). V lost 5 bases and J 1 base, leaving 11 bases between the germline ends. Germline values: CDR1 ENHRY, CDR2 SYGVKD. The CDR3 runs to 14 residues. The CDR3 DNA reads TGTGCCATCAGTCCTCTCGGACAGAACACTGAAGCTTTCTTT. The encoded protein is CAISPLGQNTEAFF.

This clone showed up just a few times. V usage is TRBV6-5 and J usage is TRBJ1-1; no firm D call. This CDR3 is built from 14 residues. V was clipped by 8 bases and J by 7 bases, with 20 bases between them. From germline, CDR1 is MNHEY and CDR2 SVGAGI. Here the CDR3 DNA reads TGTGCCAGCTACCCCCAGGCCCTACGATTTGAAGCTTTCTTT. Residues: CASYPQALRFEAFF.

The table lists this clone with a count of one. The chain employs TRBV2 and TRBJ2-1; 8 nucleotides match TRBD1. The CDR3 length is 14 residues. Germline CDR1 and CDR2: SNHLY and FYNNEI. The trim removed 7 bases at V and 4 bases at J, leaving 6 bases unmatched. The CDR3 here is CASTRGQGYNEQFF. CDR3 DNA: TGTGCCAGCACTCGCGGACAGGGATACAATGAGCAGTTCTTC.